These T cell receptor beta chains were read from a single sample in a study of graft-versus-host responses after intestinal transplantation. What these receptors recognize is not known. Sequencing used immunoSEQ multiplex PCR; TCRdb keeps in-frame clones, though not all of them. The sample shows 75,000 to 100,000 clones, about 90% of them seen only once. The sample was unstimulated CD4+ T cells sorted from spleen or lymph node cells, taken before intestinal transplant. The receptors come from a human donor who received an intestinal transplant. Both conserved end residues are part of each CDR3. D genes are given only for firm matches. For some rows the clone size is stated as once, few or many, or as a class when expanded; others skip it.

length	V	size	J	D	DNA	CDR3
15	TRBV18	.	TRBJ2-5	TRBD1	TGTGCCAGCTCACCGAACAGGGGGCTCCAAGAGACCCAGTACTTC	CASSPNRGLQETQYF
18	TRBV27	.	TRBJ2-6	TRBD1	TGTGCCAGCAGTTTCTCCGGGACAGGGTCTCGTGGGGCCAACGTCCTGACTTTC	CASSFSGTGSRGANVLTF
14	TRBV7-7	.	TRBJ2-5	.	TGTGCCAGCAGCTTAGTCTTCAGGGAAGGGACCCAGTACTTC	CASSLVFREGTQYF
14	TRBV9	.	TRBJ1-1	.	TGTGCCAGCAGCGTGACAGTAGGGGACACTGAAGCTTTCTTT	CASSVTVGDTEAFF
12	TRBV5-1	once	TRBJ2-5	.	TGCGCCAGCAGCTTGGGAGAAGAGACCCAGTACTTC	CASSLGEETQYF
16	TRBV18	.	TRBJ2-5	TRBD2	TGTGCCAGCTCACCATATAGGGAGGGAGTGCAAGAGACCCAGTACTTC	CASSPYREGVQETQYF
13	TRBV6-5	.	TRBJ1-2	TRBD1	TGTGCCAGTTGGGCCAGGGGGGACTATGGCTACACCTTC	CASWARGDYGYTF
15	TRBV30	.	TRBJ2-3	TRBD2	TGTGCCTGGAGTGGACTAGCGGGGTTCACAGATACGCAGTATTTT	CAWSGLAGFTDTQYF
17	TRBV15	once	TRBJ2-3	TRBD1	TGTGCCACCAGCAAGACCGGGACAGGGGGAGTCGCGGATACGCAGTATTTT	CATSKTGTGGVADTQYF
15	TRBV5-6	.	TRBJ2-3	.	TGTGCCAGCAGCTCCAACGGGGGGCTCGCAGATACGCAGTATTTT	CASSSNGGLADTQYF
15	TRBV7-9	.	TRBJ1-1	TRBD1	TGTGCCAGCAGCTTAGGGACAGGGGGAAACACTGAAGCTTTCTTT	CASSLGTGGNTEAFF
14	TRBV27	.	TRBJ2-7	.	TGTGCCAGCAGTTTAAAGTCCAGGGGCTACGAGCAGTACTTC	CASSLKSRGYEQYF
13	TRBV7-2	.	TRBJ2-5	.	TGTGCCAGCAGCCGGAGTATCCAAGAGACCCAATACTTC	CASSRSIQETQYF
15	TRBV5-1	once	TRBJ1-3	TRBD1	TGCGCCAGCAGCTTGGACAGGGGTTGGGGAAACACCATATATTTT	CASSLDRGWGNTIYF
15	TRBV4-3	once	TRBJ2-1	TRBD2	TGCGCCACGCGACAGGTGGCGGGGGGGCAGAATGAGCAGTTCTTC	CATRQVAGGQNEQFF
16	TRBV5-1	.	TRBJ2-7	.	TGCGCCAGCAGCTTGGACGGGGAGAGGAACACCTACGAGCAGTACTTC	CASSLDGERNTYEQYF
15	TRBV6-6	.	TRBJ2-6	.	TGTGCCAGCAGTCCCACGGGGGCTGGGGCCAACGTCCTGACTTTC	CASSPTGAGANVLTF
13	TRBV27	.	TRBJ2-5	.	TGTGCCAGCAGACAGGGAAACCAAGAGACCCAGTACTTC	CASRQGNQETQYF
12	TRBV5-1	.	TRBJ2-7	.	TGCGCCAGCAGCATCGACACCTACGAGCAGTACTTC	CASSIDTYEQYF
12	TRBV4-2	.	TRBJ1-1	.	TGTGCCAGCAGCTCCAGGGACACTGAAGCTTTCTTT	CASSSRDTEAFF
15	TRBV30	.	TRBJ2-2	TRBD1	TGTGCCTGGAGTCCCCGGACAGGGTTGACCGGGGAGCTGTTTTTT	CAWSPRTGLTGELFF
12	TRBV6-1	.	TRBJ2-7	TRBD1	TGTGCCAGCCGACAGGGGACCTACGAGCAGTACTTC	CASRQGTYEQYF
15	TRBV18	.	TRBJ1-2	.	TGTGCCAGCTCACCACCGAGCGGGGCCCCATATGGCTACACCTTC	CASSPPSGAPYGYTF
16	TRBV11-3	.	TRBJ2-7	.	TGTGCCAGCATTTTATCAGTTGCCTTTCAGGTACTTTTGCAGTACTTC	CASILSVAFQVLLQYF
15	TRBV15	.	TRBJ2-3	.	TGTGCCACCAGCAGAGACAGGGCTAGCACAGATACGCAGTATTTT	CATSRDRASTDTQYF
16	TRBV19	.	TRBJ1-3	TRBD1	TGTGCCAGTAGCTATGGACAGGCTTACTCTGGAAACACCATATATTTT	CASSYGQAYSGNTIYF
13	TRBV30	.	TRBJ1-1	.	TGTGCCGGAGGGATCGGGGAAAACACTGAAGCTTTCTTT	CAGGIGENTEAFF
15	TRBV5-1	.	TRBJ2-1	TRBD2	TGCGCCAGCAGCGCAGGACTAGCGGGAGTGGATGAGCAGTTCTTC	CASSAGLAGVDEQFF
11	TRBV2	.	TRBJ2-5	.	TGTGCCAGCAGTGGAGAAGAGACCCAGTACTTC	CASSGEETQYF
15	TRBV19	.	TRBJ2-1	TRBD1	TGTGCCAGTAGCACTACGGGACAGGGGGTGAGTGAGCAGTTCTTC	CASSTTGQGVSEQFF
15	TRBV18	.	TRBJ2-3	.	TGTGCCAGCTCCCCTATGGGACTCCGGACAGATACGCAGTATTTT	CASSPMGLRTDTQYF
14	TRBV4-1	.	TRBJ2-2	.	TGCGCCAGCAGCCAAGATCGAGCAACCGGGGAGCTGTTTTTT	CASSQDRATGELFF
15	TRBV6-5	.	TRBJ2-2	TRBD2	TGTGCCAGCAGGCTTCGACTAGCGGGCACCGGGGAGCTGTTTTTT	CASRLRLAGTGELFF
15	TRBV19	.	TRBJ2-5	.	TGTGCCAGTAGTATAGACCTCGGGAGAGCGGAGACCCAGTACTTC	CASSIDLGRAETQYF
15	TRBV5-1	.	TRBJ2-7	.	TGCGCCAGCAGCTCCTTGGCGGTGGCCCCTACCGAGCAGTACTTC	CASSSLAVAPTEQYF
12	TRBV6-1	.	TRBJ1-1	.	TGTGCCAGTAGGACAGAAATAACTGAAGCTTTCTTT	CASRTEITEAFF
16	TRBV27	.	TRBJ2-1	TRBD2	TGTGCCAGCAGTTTCCGGGTTAGCGGGGCCTACAATGAGCAGTTCTTC	CASSFRVSGAYNEQFF
12	TRBV27	.	TRBJ1-1	.	TGTGCCAGCGGCCTGGAGCACACTGAAGCTTTCTTT	CASGLEHTEAFF
14	TRBV28	.	TRBJ2-7	TRBD2	TGTGCCAGCAGTTCCGGCGGGAGGAGTAACGAGCAGTACTTC	CASSSGGRSNEQYF
20	TRBV4-3	.	TRBJ1-5	TRBD1	TGCGCCAGCAGCCACTGGGTAGGGGGGACAGGGGGATTTCGCAATCAGCCCCAGCATTTT	CASSHWVGGTGGFRNQPQHF
16	TRBV11-2	once	TRBJ2-1	TRBD2	TGTGCCAGCAGCTTAAGACTAGCGGGAGTGATCAATGAGCAGTTCTTC	CASSLRLAGVINEQFF
13	TRBV11-2	once	TRBJ2-5	.	TGTGCCAGCAGCGGTCAGATCCCGGAGACCCAGTACTTC	CASSGQIPETQYF
18	TRBV27	.	TRBJ2-2	.	TGTGCCAGCAGTTTCCGCCCCACTGCAACCTCCAACCCCGGGGAGCTGTTTTTT	CASSFRPTATSNPGELFF
13	TRBV6-5	.	TRBJ1-2	.	TGTGCCAGCAGCCAAAGGGGTTTTTATGGCTACACCTTC	CASSQRGFYGYTF
15	TRBV5-1	.	TRBJ2-3	.	TGCGCCAGCATCCCCGAGGGAGCGGGCACAGATACGCAGTATTTT	CASIPEGAGTDTQYF
13	TRBV18	.	TRBJ1-1	.	TGTGCCAGCTCACCCGGACAGACTAATGAAGCTTTCTTT	CASSPGQTNEAFF
12	TRBV7-9	.	TRBJ1-1	.	TGTGCCAGCAGCTTAGCAGTGACAAGAGCTTTCTTT	CASSLAVTRAFF
15	TRBV7-2	.	TRBJ1-1	.	TGTGCCAGCAGCTTATCGGGGGGGCAGAACACTGAAGCTTTCTTT	CASSLSGGQNTEAFF
14	TRBV7-4	.	TRBJ2-1	.	TGTGCCAGCAGCTCGGGACTCATCTACAATGAGCAGTTCTTC	CASSSGLIYNEQFF
15	TRBV2	.	TRBJ2-1	TRBD1	TGTGCCAGCACTACGGACAGGGGGGGAAACAATGAGCAGTTCTTC	CASTTDRGGNNEQFF
14	TRBV7-2	few	TRBJ2-3	.	TGTGCCAGCAGCCGACGCACAGGGACAGATACGCAGTATTTT	CASSRRTGTDTQYF
13	TRBV29-1	.	TRBJ2-3	.	TGCAGCGTTTCGTATACTAGCACAGATACGCAGTATTTT	CSVSYTSTDTQYF